The rows below give T cell receptor beta chains drawn from one sample of a study of blood T cells in healthy people across ages. MiXCR was run by TCRdb on the 5' RACE reads, yielding one entry per CDR3 protein. The data show around 800,000 distinct CDR3 sequences, roughly 46% seen once. The sequencing sample was made of blood. The source of these receptors is an elderly man in good health. Both conserved end residues are part of each CDR3. Fields, in order: D gene, J gene, V gene, clone size, CDR3 protein, CDR3 DNA. The D gene is left open where the match is weak. Not all rows give a size; the values are once, few, many and, for expanded clones, a class.

D: NA
J: TRBJ1-1
V: TRBV5-1
size: few
CDR3: CASSLASGGAEAFF
DNA: TGCGCCAGCAGCTTGGCTTCCGGGGGCGCTGAAGCTTTCTTT

D: NA
J: TRBJ1-1
V: TRBV12-3/TRBV12-4
size: NA
CDR3: CASSPREAYTEAFF
DNA: TGTGCCAGCAGTCCTCGCGAGGCCTACACTGAAGCTTTCTTT

D: NA
J: TRBJ2-3
V: TRBV3-1
size: NA
CDR3: CASSHQDLASGMQYF
DNA: TGTGCCAGCAGCCACCAGGACCTGGCTAGTGGTATGCAGTATTTT

D: NA
J: TRBJ2-3
V: TRBV7-9
size: NA
CDR3: CASSFRASGGTDTQYF
DNA: TGTGCCAGCAGCTTCCGGGCTAGTGGAGGCACAGATACGCAGTATTTT

D: NA
J: TRBJ1-1
V: TRBV5-5
size: NA
CDR3: CASSPALAPNTEAFF
DNA: TGTGCCAGCAGCCCTGCTTTAGCACCGAACACTGAAGCTTTCTTT

D: NA
J: TRBJ2-1
V: TRBV4-1
size: NA
CDR3: CASSQRSYNEQFF
DNA: TGCGCCAGCAGCCAACGGTCATACAATGAGCAGTTCTTC

D: NA
J: TRBJ2-5
V: TRBV15
size: NA
CDR3: CATSRDRVHETQYF
DNA: TGTGCCACCAGCAGAGACAGGGTTCATGAGACCCAGTACTTC

D: NA
J: TRBJ2-7
V: TRBV5-1
size: NA
CDR3: CASSSQALVEQYF
DNA: TGCGCCAGCAGCTCTCAGGCGTTGGTCGAGCAGTACTTC

D: TRBD2
J: TRBJ2-7
V: TRBV4-3
size: few
CDR3: CASSQDLAGPSYEQYF
DNA: TGCGCCAGCAGCCAAGACCTAGCGGGTCCATCCTACGAGCAGTACTTC

D: NA
J: TRBJ1-1
V: TRBV5-1
size: NA
CDR3: CASSSQQQGTEAFF
DNA: TGCGCCAGCAGCTCACAACAACAGGGCACTGAAGCTTTCTTT

D: NA
J: TRBJ1-1
V: TRBV6-6
size: NA
CDR3: CASTRRVSDTEAFF
DNA: TGTGCCAGCACCCGGAGGGTTTCGGACACTGAAGCTTTCTTT

D: NA
J: TRBJ1-2
V: TRBV6-1
size: NA
CDR3: CASSDRRKSYTF
DNA: TGTGCCAGCAGTGATCGCAGGAAGAGCTACACCTTC

D: TRBD2
J: TRBJ2-1
V: TRBV29-1
size: few
CDR3: CSVVGLADYNEQFF
DNA: TGCAGCGTTGTGGGACTAGCGGACTACAATGAGCAGTTCTTC

D: NA
J: TRBJ2-1
V: TRBV29-1
size: NA
CDR3: CSVGDHNEQFF
DNA: TGCAGCGTAGGGGATCACAATGAGCAGTTCTTC

D: TRBD1
J: TRBJ1-2
V: TRBV12-3/TRBV12-4
size: few
CDR3: CASRGKTGLGGYTF
DNA: TGTGCCAGCAGGGGCAAGACAGGGCTTGGCGGCTACACCTTC

D: NA
J: TRBJ2-1
V: TRBV20-1
size: few
CDR3: CSASGTMGYNEQFF
DNA: TGCAGTGCTAGTGGGACAATGGGGTACAATGAGCAGTTCTTC

D: NA
J: TRBJ1-2
V: TRBV7-8
size: few
CDR3: CASSSHGRGNYGYTF
DNA: TGTGCCAGCAGCTCCCATGGGAGAGGCAACTATGGCTACACCTTC

D: NA
J: TRBJ2-7
V: TRBV29-1
size: NA
CDR3: CSVEKSAEQYF
DNA: TGCAGCGTTGAAAAGTCGGCCGAGCAGTACTTC

D: NA
J: TRBJ2-3
V: TRBV12-3/TRBV12-4
size: few
CDR3: CASSATNTDTQYF
DNA: TGTGCCAGCAGTGCGACTAACACAGATACGCAGTATTTT